These T cell receptor beta chains were read from a single sample in a study of cytomegalovirus exposure and HLA in healthy donors. Sequencing used immunoSEQ multiplex PCR; TCRdb keeps in-frame clones, though not all of them. This table has about 150,000 clones, approximately 88% appearing once. The sample taken for sequencing was PBMCs. These receptors were obtained from a woman aged 40-49 years in good health and CMV-seronegative. CDR3s include the opening cysteine and the closing phenylalanine or tryptophan. Each record gives: CDR3 protein, V gene, J gene.

CASSLAGQGSSYEQYF,TRBV5-1,TRBJ2-7
CASSEASGSGETQYF,TRBV6-1,TRBJ2-5
CASSSGEAQYF,TRBV19,TRBJ2-3
CASRISGRSDEQYF,TRBV28,TRBJ2-7
CASNPHREETQYF,TRBV28,TRBJ2-5
CSSSLMGGYSGANVLTF,TRBV7-9,TRBJ2-6
CASSSPQRSRGGVEAFF,TRBV28,TRBJ1-1
CSVAPTAGNTIYF,TRBV29-1,TRBJ1-3
CASSKDGGFQETQYF,TRBV21-1,TRBJ2-5
CASSPPRILGRYEQYF,TRBV7-8,TRBJ2-7
CASTASGRNTGELFF,TRBV5-1,TRBJ2-2
CAREAPGQNSGANVLTF,TRBV7-9,TRBJ2-6
CASSPPRQGANTEAFF,TRBV18,TRBJ1-1
CASSFGQGGNEQFF,TRBV7-6,TRBJ2-1
CASSLGTEDTQYF,TRBV7-9,TRBJ2-3
CASSLAVASEAFF,TRBV11-1,TRBJ1-1
CASRDSGTGFGQPQHF,TRBV27,TRBJ1-5
CASSKSALSGAEAFF,TRBV7-8,TRBJ1-1
CASSLAGQGLYEQYF,TRBV5-1,TRBJ2-7
CATARSGQGLFF,TRBV28,TRBJ1-4
CASSPGQGPADTQYF,TRBV5-1,TRBJ2-3
CASSPGQLTGEQYF,TRBV7-9,TRBJ2-7
CASSIVNMNTEAFF,TRBV19,TRBJ1-1
CASSLSGTFSYEQYF,TRBV28,NA
CASSDRETEAFF,TRBV6-6,TRBJ1-1
CASRRGGFQETQYF,TRBV25-1,TRBJ2-5
CASSLGLQPGEQYF,TRBV5-4,TRBJ2-7
CAISGLAGGRGETQYF,TRBV10-3,TRBJ2-5
CASSGHQRDYNEQFF,TRBV9,TRBJ2-1
CASSEAGVVTDTQYF,TRBV28,TRBJ2-3
CASTSQGERNTEAFF,TRBV4-1,TRBJ1-1
CASSLGGDYGYTF,TRBV5-1,TRBJ1-2
CASSSLTGNPYNEQFF,TRBV19,TRBJ2-1
CASSFTGNYGYTF,TRBV28,TRBJ1-2
CASSLDVRVQTQYF,TRBV11-2,TRBJ2-5
CASSTYYADTQYF,TRBV19,TRBJ2-3
CASSLGFHRESETQYF,TRBV7-8,TRBJ2-5
CASRPRTSLYEQYF,TRBV11-1,TRBJ2-7
CASSQLRTSYNEQFF,TRBV7-9,TRBJ2-1
CASTSGAGGDTQYF,TRBV11-2,TRBJ2-3
CASSENRGYGYTF,TRBV2,TRBJ1-2
CASSLQAGGNEQFF,TRBV4-1,TRBJ2-1
CASSYTGQGDYGYTF,TRBV6-6,TRBJ1-2
CASSARPQETQYF,TRBV7-2,TRBJ2-5
CAWSVAAFYGYTF,TRBV30,TRBJ1-2
CASSFARYYEQYF,TRBV27,TRBJ2-7
CASSWEGGNQPQHF,TRBV5-1,TRBJ1-5
CASSLVAGLFSYEQYF,TRBV28,TRBJ2-7
CASTRSSGASSYEQYF,TRBV7-9,NA
CASSQDRGDEQYF,TRBV4-2,TRBJ2-7
CASRGGQGHQPQHF,TRBV6-5,TRBJ1-5
CAQLPPGSSNQPQHF,TRBV23-1,TRBJ1-5
CASSSTGSNGYTF,TRBV28,TRBJ1-2